The 5 T cell receptor beta chains given below trace back to one sample, sequenced in a study of T-cell reconstitution after alpha-beta-depleted transplantation in children. Library preparation (for TCRbeta) was performed with unique molecular identifiers. In TCRdb, the PCR reads were re-called with MiXCR into one record per CDR3 protein. The data contain 240,000 or so distinct CDR3 sequences, approximately 8.9% of them singletons. The sample in question was PBMCs, mostly from graft donor cells, obtained 180 days after TCRalphabeta/CD19-depleted stem cell transplant. Every receptor here comes from a male patient younger than 18 who had a stem cell transplant for acute lymphoblastic leukemia, so the T cells may come from the graft donor.

This clonotype occurred many times. The CDR3 DNA sequence: TGTGCCAGCACCCTGGACGGGGGCGATGAGCAGTTCTTC. Its protein product is CASTLDGGDEQFF. The chain links TRBV7-9 to TRBJ2-1, with D perhaps matching TRBD1 or TRBD2 (6 bases each). Trimming left V 7 bases short and J 8 bases short, with 15 bases between. The CDR3 is 13 residues long. CDR1 and CDR2 (germline): SEHNR, FQNEAQ (reference sequence). Based on the CDR3 plus reference TRBV7-9 and TRBJ2-1, the full variable domain is DTGVSQNPRHKITKRGQNVTFRCDPISEHNRLYWYRQTLGQGPEFLTYFQNEAQLEKSRLLSDRFSAERPKGSFSTLEIQRTEQGDSAMYLCASTLDGGDEQFFGPGTRLTVL.

The table lists this clonotype with a few counts. This chain links TRBV19 with TRBJ1-1, with unresolved D. The CDR3 has 14 amino acids. CDR1 is LNHDA, CDR2 SQIVND, per germline (reference sequence). V was shortened by 5 bases and J by 0 bases, with 10 bases between the two germline ends. In nucleotides, the CDR3 is TGTGCCAGTAGTGAGGCTGGGCTGAACACTGAAGCTTTCTTT. Translation: CASSEAGLNTEAFF.

This clonotype has ten or more counts. The CDR3 sequence is CASSPTGTGGYEQYF. DNA for the CDR3: TGCGCCAGCAGCCCCACCGGGACAGGGGGATACGAGCAGTACTTC. The chain employs TRBV5-1 and TRBJ2-7; 11 nucleotides match TRBD1. CDR3 length: 15 residues. V shed 4 bases and J 4 bases; nucleotides not matched to a gene: 7. From germline, CDR1 is SGHRS and CDR2 YFSETQ.

About this clonotype: A read error is possible here, since a much larger clone lies one base away. The chain employs TRBV12-3 or TRBV12-4 and TRBJ2-5, with D uncertain. The CDR3 runs 16 residues. The chain's CDR3 is CASSPPGLAYQKTQYF. DNA for the CDR3: TGTGCCAGCAGTCCCCCCGGCCTGGCGTACCAAAAGACCCAGTACTTC.

This clonotype came up a few times. V gene TRBV18 combines with J gene TRBJ1-2; 7 bases line up with TRBD1. Per germline, CDR1 KGHSH and CDR2 LQKENI. The CDR3 spans 14 residues. V lost 0 bases and J lost 7; bases outside the gene matches: 5. The CDR3 reads CASSPPGQPRGYTF. The CDR3 region has the DNA TGTGCCAGCTCACCACCGGGACAGCCCCGTGGCTACACCTTC.